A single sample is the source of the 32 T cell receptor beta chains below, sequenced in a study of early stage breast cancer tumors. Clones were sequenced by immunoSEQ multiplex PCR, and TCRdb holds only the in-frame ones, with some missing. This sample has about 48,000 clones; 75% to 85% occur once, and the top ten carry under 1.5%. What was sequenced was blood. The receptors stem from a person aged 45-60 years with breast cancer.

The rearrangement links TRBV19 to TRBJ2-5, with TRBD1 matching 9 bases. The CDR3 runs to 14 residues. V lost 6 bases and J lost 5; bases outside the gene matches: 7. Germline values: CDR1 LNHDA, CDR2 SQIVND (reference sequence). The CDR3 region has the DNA TGTGCCAGTAGCGAAACAGGGGGCTACGAGACCCAGTACTTC. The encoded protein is CASSETGGYETQYF.

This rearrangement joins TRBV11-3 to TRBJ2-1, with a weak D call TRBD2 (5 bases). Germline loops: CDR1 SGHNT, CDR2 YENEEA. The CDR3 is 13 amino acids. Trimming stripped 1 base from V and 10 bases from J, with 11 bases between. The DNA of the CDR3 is TGTGCCAGCAGCTTAGTGGGTGGGAGAGAGCAGTTCTTC. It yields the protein CASSLVGGREQFF.

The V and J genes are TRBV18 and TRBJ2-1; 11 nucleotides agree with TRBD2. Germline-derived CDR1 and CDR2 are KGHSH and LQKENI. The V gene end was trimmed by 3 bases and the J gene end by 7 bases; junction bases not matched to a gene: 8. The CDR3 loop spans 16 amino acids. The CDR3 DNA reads TGTGCCAGCTCACCGATGGAGTCTAGCGGGGGGAATGAGCAGTTCTTC. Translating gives CASSPMESSGGNEQFF.

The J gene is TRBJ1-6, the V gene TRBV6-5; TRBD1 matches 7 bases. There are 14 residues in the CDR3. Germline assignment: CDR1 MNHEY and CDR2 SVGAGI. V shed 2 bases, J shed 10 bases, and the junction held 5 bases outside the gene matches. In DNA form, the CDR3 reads TGTGCCAGCAGTTACAACAGGGGAAGCTCACCCCTCCACTTT. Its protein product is CASSYNRGSSPLHF.

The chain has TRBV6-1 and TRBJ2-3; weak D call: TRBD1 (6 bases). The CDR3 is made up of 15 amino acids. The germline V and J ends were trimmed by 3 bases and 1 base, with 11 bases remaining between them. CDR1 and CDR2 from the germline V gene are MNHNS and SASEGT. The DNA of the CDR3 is TGTGCCAGCAGTGACACCCGACAGGGCACAGATACGCAGTATTTT. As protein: CASSDTRQGTDTQYF.

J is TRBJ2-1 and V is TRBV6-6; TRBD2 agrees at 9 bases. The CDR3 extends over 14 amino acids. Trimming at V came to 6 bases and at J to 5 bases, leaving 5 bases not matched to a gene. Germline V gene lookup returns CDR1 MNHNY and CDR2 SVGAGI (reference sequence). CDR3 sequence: CASSGLAGNNEQFF. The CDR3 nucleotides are TGTGCCAGCAGCGGCCTAGCGGGAAACAATGAGCAGTTCTTC.

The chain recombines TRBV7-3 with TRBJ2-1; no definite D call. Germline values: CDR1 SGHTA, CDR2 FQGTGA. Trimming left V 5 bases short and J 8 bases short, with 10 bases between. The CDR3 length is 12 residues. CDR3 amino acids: CASSRYVDEQFF. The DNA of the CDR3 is TGTGCCAGCAGCCGATACGTGGATGAGCAGTTCTTC.

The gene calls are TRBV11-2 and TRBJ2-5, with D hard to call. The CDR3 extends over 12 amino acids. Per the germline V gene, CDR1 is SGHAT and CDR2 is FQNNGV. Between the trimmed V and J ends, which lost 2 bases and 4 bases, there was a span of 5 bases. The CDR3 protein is CASSLSGETQYF. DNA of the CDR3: TGTGCCAGCAGCTTATCGGGAGAGACCCAGTACTTC.

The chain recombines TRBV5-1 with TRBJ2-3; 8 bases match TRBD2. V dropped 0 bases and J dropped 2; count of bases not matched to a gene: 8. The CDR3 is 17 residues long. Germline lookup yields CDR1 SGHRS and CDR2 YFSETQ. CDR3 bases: TGCGCCAGCAGCTTGGCACCAGCGGGGGAACCCACAGATACGCAGTATTTT. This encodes CASSLAPAGEPTDTQYF. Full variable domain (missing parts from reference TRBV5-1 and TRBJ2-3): KAGVTQTPRYLIKTRGQQVTLSCSPISGHRSVSWYQQTPGQGLQFLFEYFSETQRNKGNFPGRFSGRQFSNSRSEMNVSTLELGDSALYLCASSLAPAGEPTDTQYFGPGTRLTVL.

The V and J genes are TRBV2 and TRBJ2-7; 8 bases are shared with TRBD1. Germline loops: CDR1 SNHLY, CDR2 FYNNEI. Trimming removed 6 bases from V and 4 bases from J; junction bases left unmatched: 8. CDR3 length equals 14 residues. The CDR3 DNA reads TGTGCCAGCAGATGGACAGGGTTTGAGTACGAGCAGTACTTC. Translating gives CASRWTGFEYEQYF.

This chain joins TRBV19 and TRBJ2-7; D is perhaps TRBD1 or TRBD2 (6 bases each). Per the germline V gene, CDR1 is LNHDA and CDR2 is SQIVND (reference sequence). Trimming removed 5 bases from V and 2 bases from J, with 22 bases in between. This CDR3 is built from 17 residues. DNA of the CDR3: TGTGCCAGTAGTCCGGGGGCTTGGACGGCGGTAGCCTACGAGCAGTACTTC. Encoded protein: CASSPGAWTAVAYEQYF.

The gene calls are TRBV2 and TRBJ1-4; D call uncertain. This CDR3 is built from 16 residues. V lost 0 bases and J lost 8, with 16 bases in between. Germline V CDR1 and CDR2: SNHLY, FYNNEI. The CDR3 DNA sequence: TGTGCCAGCAGTGAAGCAGTACGGGTTCTAGGGGAAAAACTGTTTTTT. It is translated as CASSEAVRVLGEKLFF.

The CDR3 coding sequence is TGTGCCAGCACCACTCGGACAGGTGATGGCTACACCTTC. Its protein product is CASTTRTGDGYTF. The rearrangement joins TRBV2 to TRBJ1-2, with 7 positions matching TRBD1. V lost 7 bases, J lost 6 bases, and 8 bases stayed unmatched. This CDR3 region has 13 residues. Per germline, CDR1 SNHLY and CDR2 FYNNEI.

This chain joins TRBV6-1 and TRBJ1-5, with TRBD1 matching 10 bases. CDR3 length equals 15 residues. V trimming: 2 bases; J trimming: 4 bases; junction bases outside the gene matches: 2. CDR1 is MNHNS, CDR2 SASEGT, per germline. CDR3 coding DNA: TGTGCCAGCAGTGAAATGGGACAGGGGAATCAGCCCCAGCATTTT. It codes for CASSEMGQGNQPQHF.

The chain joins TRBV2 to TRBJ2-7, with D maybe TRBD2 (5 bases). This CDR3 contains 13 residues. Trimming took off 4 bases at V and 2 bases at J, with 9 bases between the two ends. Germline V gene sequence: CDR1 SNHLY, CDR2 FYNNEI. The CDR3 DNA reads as TGTGCCAGCAGTGGTGCGACTACCTACGAGCAGTACTTC. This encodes CASSGATTYEQYF.

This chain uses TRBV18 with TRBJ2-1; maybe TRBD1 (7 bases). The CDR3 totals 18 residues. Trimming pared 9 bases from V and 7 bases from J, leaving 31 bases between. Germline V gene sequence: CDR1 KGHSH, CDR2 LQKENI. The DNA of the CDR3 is TGTGCCAGTTCGCCAGGCAGGGGGGCGTCCCTCGTGCTAAATGAGCAGTTCTTC. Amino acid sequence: CASSPGRGASLVLNEQFF.

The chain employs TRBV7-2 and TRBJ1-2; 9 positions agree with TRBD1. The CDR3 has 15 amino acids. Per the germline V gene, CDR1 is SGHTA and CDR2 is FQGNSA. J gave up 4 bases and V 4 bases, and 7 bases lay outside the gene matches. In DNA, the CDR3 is TGTGCCAGCAGCTCTCCGGGACAGGGCGCCTATGGCTACACCTTC. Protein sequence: CASSSPGQGAYGYTF.

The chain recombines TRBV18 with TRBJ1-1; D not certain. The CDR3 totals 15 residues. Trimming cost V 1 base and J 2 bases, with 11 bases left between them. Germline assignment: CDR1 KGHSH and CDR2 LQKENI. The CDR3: CASSPLRTENTEAFF. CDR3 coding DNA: TGTGCCAGCTCACCACTAAGGACGGAAAACACTGAAGCTTTCTTT.

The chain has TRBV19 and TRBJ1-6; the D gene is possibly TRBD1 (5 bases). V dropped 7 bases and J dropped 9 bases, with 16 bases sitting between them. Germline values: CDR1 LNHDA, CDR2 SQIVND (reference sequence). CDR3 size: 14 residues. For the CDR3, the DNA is TGTGCCAGTACCCCTGGACATTTTGGTTCACCCCTCCACTTT. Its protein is CASTPGHFGSPLHF.

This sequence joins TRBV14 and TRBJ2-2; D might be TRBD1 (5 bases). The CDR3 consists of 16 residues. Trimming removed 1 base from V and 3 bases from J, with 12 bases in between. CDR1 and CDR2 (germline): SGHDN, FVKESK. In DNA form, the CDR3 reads TGTGCCAGCAGCCAAGCGGCAGGGTTTTACACCGGGGAGCTGTTTTTT. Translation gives CASSQAAGFYTGELFF.

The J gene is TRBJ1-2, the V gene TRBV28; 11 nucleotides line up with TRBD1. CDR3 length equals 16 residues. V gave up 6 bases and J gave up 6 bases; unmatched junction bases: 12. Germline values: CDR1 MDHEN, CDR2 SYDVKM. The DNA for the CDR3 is TGTGCCAGCAGAACCTTTTGGACAGGGGGCCAGGATGGCTACACCTTC. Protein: CASRTFWTGGQDGYTF.

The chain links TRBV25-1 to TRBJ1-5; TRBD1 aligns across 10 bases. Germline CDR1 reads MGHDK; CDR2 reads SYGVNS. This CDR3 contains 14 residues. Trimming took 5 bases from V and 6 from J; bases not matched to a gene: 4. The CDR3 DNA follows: TGTGCCAGCAGTAAGGGACAGGGGATTCAGCCCCAGCATTTT. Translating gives CASSKGQGIQPQHF.

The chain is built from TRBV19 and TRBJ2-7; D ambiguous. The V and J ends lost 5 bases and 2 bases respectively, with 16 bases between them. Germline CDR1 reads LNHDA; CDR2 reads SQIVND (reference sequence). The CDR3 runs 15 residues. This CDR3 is CASSPAGKSTYEQYF. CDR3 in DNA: TGTGCCAGTAGTCCCGCCGGCAAGTCCACCTACGAGCAGTACTTC. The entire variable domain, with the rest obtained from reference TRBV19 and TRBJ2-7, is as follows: DGGITQSPKYLFRKEGQNVTLSCEQNLNHDAMYWYRQDPGQGLRLIYYSQIVNDFQKGDIAEGYSVSREKKESFPLTVTSAQKNPTAFYLCASSPAGKSTYEQYFGPGTRLTVT.

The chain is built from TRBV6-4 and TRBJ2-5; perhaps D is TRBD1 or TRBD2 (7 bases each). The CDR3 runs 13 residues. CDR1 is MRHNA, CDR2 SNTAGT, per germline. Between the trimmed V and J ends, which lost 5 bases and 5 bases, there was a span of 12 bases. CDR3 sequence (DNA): TGTGCCAGCAGTCGACAGGGAGGGGAGACCCAGTACTTC. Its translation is CASSRQGGETQYF.

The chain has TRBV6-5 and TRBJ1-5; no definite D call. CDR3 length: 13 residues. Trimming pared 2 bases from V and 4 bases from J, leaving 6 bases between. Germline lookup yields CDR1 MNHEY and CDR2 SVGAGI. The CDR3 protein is CASSYGENQPQHF. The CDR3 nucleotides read TGTGCCAGCAGTTACGGAGAAAATCAGCCCCAGCATTTT.

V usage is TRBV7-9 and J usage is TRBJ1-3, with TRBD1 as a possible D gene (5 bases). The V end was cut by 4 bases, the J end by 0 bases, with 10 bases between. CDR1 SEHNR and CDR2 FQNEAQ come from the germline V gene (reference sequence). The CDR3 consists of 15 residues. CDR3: CASSSGRSSGNTIYF. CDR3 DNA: TGTGCCAGCAGCTCGGGACGGAGCTCTGGAAACACCATATATTTT.

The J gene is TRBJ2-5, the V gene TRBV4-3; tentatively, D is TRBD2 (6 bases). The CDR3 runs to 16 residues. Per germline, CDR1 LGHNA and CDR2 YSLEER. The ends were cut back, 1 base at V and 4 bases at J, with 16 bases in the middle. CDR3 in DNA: TGCGCCAGCAGCCAAGGAGGGACTCTCTTCGGAGAGACCCAGTACTTC. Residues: CASSQGGTLFGETQYF.

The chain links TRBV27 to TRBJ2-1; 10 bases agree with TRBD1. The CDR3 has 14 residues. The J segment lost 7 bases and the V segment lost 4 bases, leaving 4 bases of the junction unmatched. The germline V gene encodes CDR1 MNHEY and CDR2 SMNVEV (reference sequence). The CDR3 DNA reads TGTGCCAGCAGTTCGGACAGGGGGTATAATGAGCAGTTCTTC. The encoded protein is CASSSDRGYNEQFF.

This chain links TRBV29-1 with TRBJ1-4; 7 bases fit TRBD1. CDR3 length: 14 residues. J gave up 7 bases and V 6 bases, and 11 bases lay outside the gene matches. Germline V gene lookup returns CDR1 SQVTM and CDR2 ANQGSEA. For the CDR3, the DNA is TGCAGCGTAGAACTCCGGGACAGTCTTGAAAAACTGTTTTTT. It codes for CSVELRDSLEKLFF.

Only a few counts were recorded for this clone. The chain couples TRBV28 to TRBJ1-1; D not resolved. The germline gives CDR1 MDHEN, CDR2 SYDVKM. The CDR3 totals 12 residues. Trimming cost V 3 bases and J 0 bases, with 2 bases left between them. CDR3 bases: TGTGCCAGCAGTTTTTTGAACACTGAAGCTTTCTTT. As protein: CASSFLNTEAFF.

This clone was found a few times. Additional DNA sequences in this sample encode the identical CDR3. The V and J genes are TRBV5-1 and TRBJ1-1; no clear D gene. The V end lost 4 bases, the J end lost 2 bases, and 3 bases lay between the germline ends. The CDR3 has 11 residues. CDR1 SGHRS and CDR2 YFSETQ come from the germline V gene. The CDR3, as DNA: TGCGCCAGCAGCCAAAACACTGAAGCTTTCTTT. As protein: CASSQNTEAFF.

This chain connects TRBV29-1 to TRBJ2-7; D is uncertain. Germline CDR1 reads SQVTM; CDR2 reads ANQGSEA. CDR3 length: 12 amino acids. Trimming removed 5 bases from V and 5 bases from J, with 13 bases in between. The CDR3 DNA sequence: TGCAGCGTTAAGTCGCCTCTCAACGAGCAGTACTTC. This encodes CSVKSPLNEQYF.